One sample yielded the 20 T cell receptor beta chains listed below, sequenced in a study of cytomegalovirus exposure and HLA in healthy donors. The PCR contained 60 Vbeta and 13 Jbeta primers. Clones were sequenced by immunoSEQ multiplex PCR, and TCRdb holds only the in-frame ones, with some missing. The sample yields about 160,000 clones, roughly 80% seen once. The sequenced material came from PBMCs. Every receptor here comes from a woman aged 30 to 39 in good health and CMV-seropositive.

The V call is TRBV11-2, the J call TRBJ2-1; the match to TRBD2 covers 14 bases. CDR1 and CDR2 (germline): SGHAT, FQNNGV. The trim removed 7 bases at V and 9 bases at J, leaving 8 bases unmatched. The CDR3 has 15 residues. The CDR3 spells CASTETSGGALEQFF. DNA of the CDR3: TGTGCCAGCACCGAGACTAGCGGGGGGGCTCTTGAGCAGTTCTTC.

This chain joins TRBV5-6 and TRBJ2-2; D is undetermined. Looked up from germline, CDR1 is SGHDT and CDR2 is YYEEEE. This CDR3 comprises 16 residues. Trimming stripped 1 base from V and 0 bases from J, with 10 bases between. CDR3 sequence (DNA): TGTGCCAGCAGCTTGTATCAGGCCGCGAACACCGGGGAGCTGTTTTTT. Translating it yields CASSLYQAANTGELFF.

The gene calls are TRBV10-3 and TRBJ2-5, with 8 bases aligning to TRBD1. The J call is in doubt because the DNA end fits TRBJ2-7 better. Germline V gives CDR1 ENHRY, CDR2 SYGVKD. The CDR3 spans 17 residues. For the CDR3, the DNA is TGTGCCATCAGTCCCACTCCCTCAGGGGGCTATCTCTACGAGCAGTACTTC. Its protein is CAISPTPSGGYLYEQYF.

This clone was observed a few times. J is TRBJ2-7 and V is TRBV6-5, with D possibly being TRBD1 (6 bases). The ends were cut back, 8 bases at V and 3 bases at J, with 20 bases in the middle. Germline CDR1 and CDR2: MNHEY and SVGAGI. CDR3 length: 15 amino acids. CDR3 protein: CASVPTTGHLYEQYF. Written as DNA, the CDR3 is TGTGCCAGCGTGCCGACGACAGGACACCTCTACGAGCAGTACTTC.

The CDR3 DNA follows: TGCGCCAGCAGCCAAGAAGGTGGGACTATTTCCTACGAGCAGTACTTC. Protein product: CASSQEGGTISYEQYF. The V call is TRBV4-1, the J call TRBJ2-7, with TRBD2 matching 7 bases. With V trimmed by 0 bases and J by 1 base, 6 bases remained unmatched. Germline values: CDR1 MGHRA, CDR2 YSYEKL. CDR3 length equals 16 residues.

The rearrangement links TRBV7-9 to TRBJ1-4, with 7 bases that match TRBD1. CDR1 is SEHNR and CDR2 is FQNEAQ in the germline V gene (reference sequence). The CDR3 has 14 residues. V lost 1 base to trimming and J lost 7 bases; unmatched junction nucleotides: 3. CDR3 loop: CASSLGTGGEKLFF. The CDR3 coding sequence is TGTGCCAGCAGCTTAGGGACAGGCGGTGAAAAACTGTTTTTT.

The rearrangement joins TRBV6-6 to TRBJ2-6, with no clear D. Trimming removed 2 bases at V and 3 bases at J, with 8 bases between. This CDR3 has 15 amino acids. Germline CDR1 is MNHNY and CDR2 is SVGAGI (reference sequence). CDR3 region: CASSYRENGANVLTF. CDR3 bases: TGTGCCAGCAGTTACCGAGAAAATGGGGCCAACGTCCTGACTTTC.

V is TRBV6-1 and J is TRBJ1-2, with D possibly matching TRBD1 (6 bases). The CDR3 covers 15 residues. Germline values: CDR1 MNHNS, CDR2 SASEGT. The V end was cut by 6 bases, the J end by 0 bases, with 14 bases between. CDR3 residues: CASSVRDTPNYGYTF. For the CDR3, the DNA is TGTGCCAGCAGCGTTCGGGACACCCCTAACTATGGCTACACCTTC.

This chain uses TRBV10-2 with TRBJ1-2; D is possibly TRBD1 (6 bases). The CDR3 contains 13 residues. V lost 6 bases to trimming and J lost 4 bases, with 12 bases between them. The germline V gene encodes CDR1 WSHSY and CDR2 SAAADI. The CDR3 loop reads CASRPGQFYGYTF. CDR3 bases: TGCGCCAGCAGGCCCGGACAGTTCTATGGCTACACCTTC.

This chain joins TRBV7-2 and TRBJ2-7; a weak D match, TRBD2 (5 bases). The CDR3 is 15 residues long. Germline-derived CDR1 and CDR2 are SGHTA and FQGNSA. V shed 7 bases and J shed 0 bases, with 16 bases lying between them. DNA of the CDR3: TGTGCCAGCATCTCGGGAAGGGATTCCTCCTACGAGCAGTACTTC. Protein sequence: CASISGRDSSYEQYF.

The V call is TRBV6-1, the J call TRBJ2-1, with 7 bases lining up with TRBD1. Germline V gene lookup returns CDR1 MNHNS and CDR2 SASEGT. J was trimmed by 7 bases and V by 7 bases; bases with no gene match: 7. This CDR3 region has 13 residues. CDR3 nucleotides: TGTGCCAGCACCGACAGGGTGGAAAATGAGCAGTTCTTC. It yields the protein CASTDRVENEQFF.

The chain joins TRBV6-1 to TRBJ2-7; the match to TRBD2 covers 9 bases. The CDR3 spans 16 residues. Germline V gene data show CDR1 as MNHNS and CDR2 as SASEGT. V shed 4 bases, J shed 3 bases, and the junction held 10 bases outside the gene matches. The CDR3 nucleotides are TGTGCCAGCAGTGGTCAATGGACTAGCGTGCACTACGAGCAGTACTTC. Its protein product is CASSGQWTSVHYEQYF.

The V and J genes are TRBV4-3 and TRBJ1-4; the D gene is possibly TRBD1 (5 bases). V dropped 4 bases and J dropped 5 bases, with 20 bases sitting between them. The length of the CDR3 is 17 residues. The germline V gene has CDR1 LGHNA and CDR2 YSLEER. CDR3 coding DNA: TGCGCCAGCAGCCCTGACGGTGGGGCAGGCAAAAATGAAAAACTGTTTTTT. Translation: CASSPDGGAGKNEKLFF.

This CDR3 is CASSSNGIYYGYTF. CDR3 coding DNA: TGTGCCAGCAGCTCGAACGGGATTTACTATGGCTACACCTTC. V and J are TRBV11-2 and TRBJ1-2, with D unclear. Trimming removed 4 bases at V and 3 bases at J, with 12 bases between. The CDR3 is made up of 14 amino acids. Germline CDR1 SGHAT, CDR2 FQNNGV.

The CDR3 sequence is CASSLGKGNEQFF. Written as DNA, the CDR3 is TGCGCCAGCAGCTTGGGGAAGGGGAATGAGCAGTTCTTC. This sequence joins TRBV5-1 and TRBJ2-1, with a weak D call TRBD1 (5 bases). CDR1 is SGHRS and CDR2 is YFSETQ in the germline V gene. The CDR3 sequence is 13 residues long. V was shortened by 0 bases and J by 7 bases, with 8 bases between the two germline ends.

This rearrangement joins TRBV19 to TRBJ1-1; possibly TRBD1 for D (5 bases). This CDR3 has 15 residues. Germline loops: CDR1 LNHDA, CDR2 SQIVND (reference sequence). CDR3 protein: CGPSGGTARNTEAFF. Written as DNA, the CDR3 is TGTGGGCCGAGCGGGGGAACAGCGAGGAACACTGAAGCTTTCTTT. Looking up the rest from reference TRBV19 and TRBJ1-1 gives the full variable domain: DGGITQSPKYLFRKEGQNVTLSCEQNLNHDAMYWYRQDPGQGLRLIYYSQIVNDFQKGDIAEGYSVSREKKESFPLTVTSAQKNPTAFYLCGPSGGTARNTEAFFGQGTRLTVV.

This clone was observed a few times. The gene calls are TRBV27 and TRBJ2-5; no reliable D call. Trimming removed 2 bases from V and 5 bases from J, with 9 bases in between. The CDR3 totals 13 residues. Per germline, CDR1 MNHEY and CDR2 SMNVEV (reference sequence). CDR3 nucleotide sequence: TGTGCCAGCAGTTTAGTTTTGTCGGAGACCCAGTACTTC. As protein: CASSLVLSETQYF.

This clone was counted a few times. DNA of the CDR3: TGCGCCAGCAGCTTCATAGGGACAGGCGACACTGAAGCTTTCTTT. It yields the protein CASSFIGTGDTEAFF. This chain uses TRBV4-3 with TRBJ1-1; 8 bases map to TRBD1. The V segment lost 5 bases and the J segment 3 bases; nucleotides outside the gene matches: 8. This CDR3 is 15 amino acids long. From germline, CDR1 is LGHNA and CDR2 YSLEER.

The rearrangement joins TRBV6-6 to TRBJ2-1; 10 bases agree with TRBD1. V dropped 5 bases and J dropped 7; count of bases not matched to a gene: 8. Per the germline V gene, CDR1 is MNHNY and CDR2 is SVGAGI (reference sequence). The CDR3 extends over 15 amino acids. The CDR3 sequence is CASSDRDRGANEQFF. As DNA, the CDR3 is TGTGCCAGCAGTGACCGGGACAGGGGTGCGAATGAGCAGTTCTTC.

CDR3 sequence: CASSLVQRGNTEAFF. CDR3 coding DNA: TGTGCCAGCAGCTTGGTTCAACGAGGGAACACTGAAGCTTTCTTT. This chain connects TRBV5-4 to TRBJ1-1; D unclear. The CDR3 contains 15 residues. Germline V CDR1 and CDR2: SGHNT, YYREEE (reference sequence). Trimming left V 0 bases short and J 1 base short, with 10 bases between.